These 9 T cell receptor beta chains originate from one sample sequenced in a study of T cells in Graves' hyperthyroidism and ophthalmopathy. TCR beta CDR3 region amplification was performed from RNA transcripts. The study used the HTBI primer set for a first-round RT-PCR of the TCR CDR3. TCRdb reprocessed the multiplex PCR reads via MiXCR and lists one record per CDR3 protein. The table shows about 590,000 distinct CDR3 sequences, with around 14% occurring only once. The source material was blood. The receptors here all came from a woman younger than 45 with Graves' hyperthyroidism.

Ten or more counts support this clonotype. The chain couples TRBV5-5 to TRBJ2-1; 8 bases match TRBD2. The CDR3 runs 17 residues. Trimming at V came to 2 bases and at J to 0 bases, leaving 7 bases not matched to a gene. Germline lookup yields CDR1 SGHKS and CDR2 YYEKEE (reference sequence). CDR3 loop: CASSLRPLAGSYNEQFF. CDR3 coding DNA: TGTGCCAGCAGCTTACGTCCTCTAGCGGGCTCCTACAATGAGCAGTTCTTC.

This clonotype was seen many times. The CDR3 sequence: CASSRRQGNTDTQYF. The CDR3 coding sequence is TGTGCCAGCAGTCGCCGACAGGGAAACACAGATACGCAGTATTTT. This chain uses TRBV12-3 or TRBV12-4 with TRBJ2-3, with 7 bases aligning to TRBD1. This CDR3 has 15 amino acids. The junction had 7 bases not matched to a gene; V was cut back by 5 bases and J by 2 bases.

This clonotype has more than one count but fewer than ten. The CDR3, as DNA: TGTGCCAGCAGTTTATTGCGGAGCTCCTACGAGCAGTACTTC. It translates to CASSLLRSSYEQYF. J is TRBJ2-7 and V is TRBV27; D gene uncertain. This CDR3 is built from 14 residues. Trimming pared 1 base from V and 0 bases from J, leaving 7 bases between. Germline CDR1 MNHEY, CDR2 SMNVEV (reference sequence).

J is TRBJ2-1 and V is TRBV24-1, with TRBD2 matching over 8 bases. CDR3 length equals 15 residues. Germline CDR1 KGHDR, CDR2 SFDVKD. V trimming: 5 bases; J trimming: 8 bases; junction bases outside the gene matches: 10. CDR3 in DNA: TGTGCCACCAGTGTTCTCCGGGAGGGCCAGCATGAGCAGTTCTTC. The encoded protein is CATSVLREGQHEQFF.

In this sample, this clonotype turned up many times. The chain is built from TRBV20-1 and TRBJ1-5; D remains ambiguous. Between the trimmed V and J ends, which lost 1 base and 4 bases, there was a span of 8 bases. CDR3 length: 13 amino acids. Germline CDR1 and CDR2: DFQATT and SNEGSKA (reference sequence). The CDR3 DNA follows: TGCAGTGCTAGAGTACCGGGGAATCAGCCCCAGCATTTT. It is translated as CSARVPGNQPQHF.

This clonotype was detected only a few times. The genes are TRBV6-6 and TRBJ2-2; D is unclear. Germline values: CDR1 MNHNY, CDR2 SVGAGI (reference sequence). The CDR3 contains 14 residues. V was clipped by 2 bases and J by 6 bases, with 10 bases between them. In nucleotides, the CDR3 is TGTGCCAGCAGTTACGATGGGCAATCCGGGGAGCTGTTTTTT. This codes for CASSYDGQSGELFF.

At least ten counts were recorded for this clonotype. The V gene is TRBV5-1, the J gene TRBJ2-2; D unclear. The germline gives CDR1 SGHRS, CDR2 YFSETQ. Trimming removed 3 bases from V and 3 bases from J, with 6 bases in between. This CDR3 contains 13 residues. In nucleotides, the CDR3 is TGCGCCAGCAGCTCGCTATACACCGGGGAGCTGTTTTTT. Its translation is CASSSLYTGELFF.

In its sample, this clonotype was seen many times. This chain connects TRBV5-1 to TRBJ2-1; D call uncertain. This CDR3 has 15 residues. Germline V CDR1 and CDR2: SGHRS, YFSETQ. Between the trimmed V and J ends, which lost 0 bases and 4 bases, there was a span of 11 bases. The CDR3 DNA reads TGCGCCAGCAGCTTGGGGCCGGGCGGATACAATGAGCAGTTCTTC. It codes for CASSLGPGGYNEQFF. The full variable domain, completed using reference TRBV5-1 and TRBJ2-1, is KAGVTQTPRYLIKTRGQQVTLSCSPISGHRSVSWYQQTPGQGLQFLFEYFSETQRNKGNFPGRFSGRQFSNSRSEMNVSTLELGDSALYLCASSLGPGGYNEQFFGPGTRLTVL.

This clonotype came up many times. The CDR3, as DNA: TGCAGCGTCGAGCCGCCAGGGGGTAGAGGAAACACTGAAGCTTTCTTT. It yields the protein CSVEPPGGRGNTEAFF. The chain employs TRBV29-1 and TRBJ1-1, with TRBD1 identical over 7 bases. The V and J ends lost 6 bases and 2 bases, in that order; junction bases with no gene match: 15. CDR3 length equals 16 residues. CDR1 is SQVTM and CDR2 is ANQGSEA in the germline V gene.